This record looks at one T cell receptor beta chain sequence and its context. Method: immunoSEQ multiplex PCR; TCRdb's copy keeps in-frame clones and lacks some. This table holds about 530,000 clones, around 96% found once. The CDR3 is 15 residues long. Trimming cost V 6 bases and J 2 bases; bases outside gene matches: 7. Germline CDR1 and CDR2: SNHLY and FYNNEI. The record originates from a study of shared clonotypes between healthy human individuals. V usage is TRBV2 and J usage is TRBJ2-1; 7 nucleotides match TRBD1. The receptor's source is a woman aged 25 to 39 in good health. The sample taken for sequencing was naive CD4+ T cells sorted from blood. Subset denoted: CD45RA+ positively selected. The CDR3 coding sequence is TGTGCCAGCAGCCAGACAGGGTCCACCTACAATGAGCAGTTCTTC. Translating gives CASSQTGSTYNEQFF. Full variable domain (outside the CDR3, taken from reference TRBV2 and TRBJ2-1): EPEVTQTPSHQVTQMGQEVILRCVPISNHLYFYWYRQILGQKVEFLVSFYNNEISEKSEIFDDQFSVERPDGSNFTLKIRSTKLEDSAMYFCASSQTGSTYNEQFFGPGTRLTVL.